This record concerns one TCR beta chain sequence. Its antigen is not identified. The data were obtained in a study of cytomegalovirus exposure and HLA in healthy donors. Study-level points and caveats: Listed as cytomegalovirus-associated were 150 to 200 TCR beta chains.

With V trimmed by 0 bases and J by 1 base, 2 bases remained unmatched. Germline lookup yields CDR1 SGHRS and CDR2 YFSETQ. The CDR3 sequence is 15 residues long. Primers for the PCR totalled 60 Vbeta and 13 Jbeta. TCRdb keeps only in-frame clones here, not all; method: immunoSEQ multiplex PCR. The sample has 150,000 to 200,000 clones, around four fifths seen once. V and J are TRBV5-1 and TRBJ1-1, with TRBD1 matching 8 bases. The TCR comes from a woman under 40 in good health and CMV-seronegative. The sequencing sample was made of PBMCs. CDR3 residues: CASSLGGTGNTEAFF. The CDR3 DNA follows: TGCGCCAGCAGCTTGGGGGGGACAGGGAACACTGAAGCTTTCTTT.